This T cell receptor (beta chain) was obtained from a study of early T cells in non-severe SARS-CoV-2 infection. Whole-study context: Sequenced material consisted of bulk RNA (from unsorted whole blood), and chains were unpaired.

The CDR3 spans 16 residues. Per the germline V gene, CDR1 is MGHRA and CDR2 is YSYEKL. The V and J ends lost 2 bases and 5 bases, in that order; junction bases with no gene match: 9. Comment on this clonotype: Its cognate antigen is unknown.

Points from the study as a whole: Anti-spike CD8 responses were favored by VDJdb matching, which missed private and CD4 specificities.

One entry per CDR3 protein results from TCRdb running MiXCR on the 5' RACE reads. The profile covers 68,000 or so distinct CDR3 sequences, with 9% to 15% appearing a single time and about 1.6% taken by the ten largest. The chain carries TRBV4-1 and TRBJ2-7; 10 bases fit TRBD1. Sequencing input: whole blood. The receptor's source is an adult who was a healthcare worker with PCR-confirmed SARS-CoV-2 infection or an uninfected control (not recorded which). The CDR3 sequence is CASSQSLGDRGDEQYF. For the CDR3, the DNA is TGCGCCAGCAGCCAAAGTCTCGGGGACAGGGGCGACGAGCAGTACTTC.